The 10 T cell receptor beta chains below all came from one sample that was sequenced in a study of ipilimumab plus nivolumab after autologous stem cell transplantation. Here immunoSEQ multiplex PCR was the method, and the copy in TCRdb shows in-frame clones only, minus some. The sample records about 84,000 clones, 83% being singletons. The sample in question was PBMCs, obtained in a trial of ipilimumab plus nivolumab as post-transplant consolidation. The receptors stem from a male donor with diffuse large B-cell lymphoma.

The CDR3 DNA reads as TGTGCCATCAGTGGGGGGAGGGCCCTGGAAGCTTTCTTT. This translates into CAISGGRALEAFF. The chain carries TRBV10-3 and TRBJ1-1; D perhaps matches TRBD1 (5 bases). The CDR3 is made up of 13 amino acids. In germline, CDR1 is ENHRY, CDR2 SYGVKD. Trimming stripped 4 bases from V and 8 bases from J, with 14 bases between.

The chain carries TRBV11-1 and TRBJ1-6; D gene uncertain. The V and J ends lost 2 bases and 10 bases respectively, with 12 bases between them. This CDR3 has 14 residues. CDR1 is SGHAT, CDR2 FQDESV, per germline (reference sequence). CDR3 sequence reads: CASSLLFPGSPLHF. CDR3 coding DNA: TGTGCCAGCAGCTTACTGTTCCCTGGATCACCCCTCCACTTT.

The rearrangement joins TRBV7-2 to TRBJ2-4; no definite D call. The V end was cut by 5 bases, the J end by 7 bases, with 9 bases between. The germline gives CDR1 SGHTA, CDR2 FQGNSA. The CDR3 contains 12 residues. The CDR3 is CASSPHPNIQYF. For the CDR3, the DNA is TGTGCCAGCAGCCCCCATCCCAACATTCAGTACTTC. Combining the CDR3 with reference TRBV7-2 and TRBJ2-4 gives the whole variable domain GAGVSQSPSNKVTEKGKDVELRCDPISGHTALYWYRQSLGQGLEFLIYFQGNSAPDKSGLPSDRFSAERTGGSVSTLTIQRTQQEDSAVYLCASSPHPNIQYFGAGTRLSVL.

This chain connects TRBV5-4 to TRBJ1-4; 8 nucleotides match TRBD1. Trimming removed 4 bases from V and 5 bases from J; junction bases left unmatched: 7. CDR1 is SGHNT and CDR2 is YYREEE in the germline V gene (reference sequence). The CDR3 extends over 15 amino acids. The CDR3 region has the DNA TGTGCCAGCAGCCTAGGACAGGGTGGGAATGAAAAACTGTTTTTT. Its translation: CASSLGQGGNEKLFF.

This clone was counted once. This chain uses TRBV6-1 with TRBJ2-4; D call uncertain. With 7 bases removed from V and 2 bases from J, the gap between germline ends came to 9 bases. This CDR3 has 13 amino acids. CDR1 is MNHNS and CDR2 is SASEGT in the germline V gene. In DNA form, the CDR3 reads TGTGCCAGCAATGACGGGCCCAAAAACATTCAGTACTTC. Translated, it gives CASNDGPKNIQYF.

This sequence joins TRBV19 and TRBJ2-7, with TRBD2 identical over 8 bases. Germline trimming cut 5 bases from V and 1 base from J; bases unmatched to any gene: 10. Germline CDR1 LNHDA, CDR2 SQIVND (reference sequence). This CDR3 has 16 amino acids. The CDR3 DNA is TGTGCCAGTAGTCGAGCGGGGGCCAAATCTTCCTACGAGCAGTACTTC. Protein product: CASSRAGAKSSYEQYF.

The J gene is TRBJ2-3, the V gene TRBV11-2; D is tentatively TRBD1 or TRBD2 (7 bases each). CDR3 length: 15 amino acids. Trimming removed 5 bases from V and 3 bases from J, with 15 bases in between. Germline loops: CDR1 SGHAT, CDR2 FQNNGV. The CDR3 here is CASSQGGLETDTQYF. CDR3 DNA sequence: TGTGCCAGCAGCCAGGGGGGGCTAGAAACAGATACGCAGTATTTT.

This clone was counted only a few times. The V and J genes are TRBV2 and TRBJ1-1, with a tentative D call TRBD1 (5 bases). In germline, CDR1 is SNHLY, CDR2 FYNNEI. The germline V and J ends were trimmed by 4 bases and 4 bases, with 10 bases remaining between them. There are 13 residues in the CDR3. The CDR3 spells CASSVGEGTEAFF. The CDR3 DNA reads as TGTGCCAGCAGTGTAGGGGAGGGCACTGAAGCTTTCTTT.

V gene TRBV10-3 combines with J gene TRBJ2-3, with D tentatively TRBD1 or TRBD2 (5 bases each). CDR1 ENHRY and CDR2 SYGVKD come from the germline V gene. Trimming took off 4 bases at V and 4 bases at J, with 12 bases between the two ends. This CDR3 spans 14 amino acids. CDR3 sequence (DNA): TGTGCCATCAGTGGGGGGATAGTCCCAGATACGCAGTATTTT. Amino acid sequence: CAISGGIVPDTQYF.

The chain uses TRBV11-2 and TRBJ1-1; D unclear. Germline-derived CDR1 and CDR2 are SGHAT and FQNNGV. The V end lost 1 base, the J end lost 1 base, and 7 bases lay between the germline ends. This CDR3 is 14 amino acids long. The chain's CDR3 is CASSLGTQNTEAFF. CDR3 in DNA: TGTGCCAGCAGCTTAGGGACTCAGAACACTGAAGCTTTCTTT.